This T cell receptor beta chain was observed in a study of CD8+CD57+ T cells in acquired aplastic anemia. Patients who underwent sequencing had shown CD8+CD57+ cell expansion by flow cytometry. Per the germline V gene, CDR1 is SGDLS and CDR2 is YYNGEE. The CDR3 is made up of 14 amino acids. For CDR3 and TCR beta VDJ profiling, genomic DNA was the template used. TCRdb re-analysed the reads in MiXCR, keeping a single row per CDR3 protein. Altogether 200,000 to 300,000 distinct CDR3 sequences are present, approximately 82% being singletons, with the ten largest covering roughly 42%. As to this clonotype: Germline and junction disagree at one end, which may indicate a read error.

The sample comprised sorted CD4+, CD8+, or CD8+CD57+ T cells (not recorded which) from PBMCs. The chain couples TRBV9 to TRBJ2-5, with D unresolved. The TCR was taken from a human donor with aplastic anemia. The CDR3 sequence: CATSLAGQRETQYF. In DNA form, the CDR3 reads TGTGCCACCAGCTTAGCTGGTCAGCGAGAGACGCAGTACTTC.